This TCR beta chain was identified during a study of long-term antiretroviral therapy in people with HIV. Findings and limits, study-wide: ART adherence, viral resistance and therapy changes were not recorded.

Sequencing relied on immunoSEQ assay v3.0, run at survey level. Clones were read by immunoSEQ multiplex PCR, and TCRdb kept only the in-frame ones, dropping some. The sample includes about 16,000 clones, 78% seen only once; the top ten take approximately 12%. The CDR3 spans 15 residues. CDR1 SEHNR and CDR2 FQNEAQ come from the germline V gene (reference sequence). V lost 5 bases and J 5 bases, leaving 13 bases between the germline ends. As concerns this clone: Its matching antigen is unknown.

This sequence joins TRBV7-9 and TRBJ1-6; D is unclear. Material: unsorted PBMCs, obtained about 3.1 years after starting antiretroviral therapy. The clonotype was recovered from a woman aged 40 to 49 with HIV. The CDR3 here is CASSSTQANNSPLHF. The CDR3 DNA is TGTGCCAGCAGCAGCACCCAGGCGAATAATTCACCCCTCCACTTT. The full variable domain, in which reference TRBV7-9 and TRBJ1-6 provide the parts outside the CDR3, is DTGVSQNPRHKITKRGQNVTFRCDPISEHNRLYWYRQTLGQGPEFLTYFQNEAQLEKSRLLSDRFSAERPKGSFSTLEIQRTEQGDSAMYLCASSSTQANNSPLHFGNGTRLTVT.